This T cell receptor beta chain emerged from a study of OX40 agonist ivuxolimab in advanced cancers. A note on the overall study: Ivuxolimab was an agonistic, fully human IgG2 monoclonal antibody directed against OX40 (CD134), a costimulatory receptor. Intravenous ivuxolimab was administered to patients every 2 weeks at six dose levels: 0.01, 0.1, 0.3, 1.5, 3 and 10 mg/kg. Of the roughly 52 dose-escalation patients, hepatocellular carcinoma was present in about 20, melanoma in roughly 15, renal cell carcinoma in 9 and head and neck cancer in 9. In the dose-escalation cohort, 82.7% of patients were male, and the mean age was approximately 64 years, with a range of about 20 to 90. Patients were allowed to have had prior anti-PD-1, anti-PD-L1 or anti-CTLA-4 therapy, and around two fifths of the dose-escalation patients had been treated with checkpoint inhibitors. Partial responses occurred in three dose-escalation patients, of whom one had hepatocellular carcinoma and two had cutaneous melanoma. Peripheral TCRbeta sequencing aimed to test whether ivuxolimab altered TCR sequence diversity and caused clonal T-cell expansion. The paper reports the monotherapy dose-escalation portion (N of about 47 patients) of the phase I ivuxolimab trial. Results the study describes overall, beyond this receptor: The antigen specificity of the peripheral T cells that underwent clonal expansion was not determined. On average, CD8+ T cells showed more expanded clones than CD4+ T cells after ivuxolimab. In the 0.1-3.0 mg/kg groups, partial responders had among the lowest normalized peripheral clonal expansion, particularly in CD8+ T cells. At doses of 0.1 to 3.0 mg/kg, clonal expansion of both CD4+ and CD8+ T cells in blood was seen between baseline and week 6. Low levels of normalized T-cell clonal expansion were also shown by some nonresponding patients.

V is clipped by 5 bases and J by 7 bases, and the sequence between their germline boundaries is 21 bases long. As encoded in the germline V gene, CDR1 is MDHEN while CDR2 is SYDVKM. Including cysteine and phenylalanine, the CDR3 has 16 amino acids. The kept DNA is CDR3 alone, 48 bases in frame from the first base. A word on this clone: Its recognized antigen is unknown. No much larger clone exists at a distance of one base, and base qualities are not known.

Patients with a history of autoimmune disease or receiving systemic immunosuppression were excluded from the trial. In every dose cohort, peripheral blood was drawn for TCR sequencing at baseline, cycle 4 day 1, and cycle 7 day 1. The samples were drawn from a first-in-human, open-label, multicenter phase I dose-escalation trial of ivuxolimab. Adults with locally advanced or metastatic head and neck squamous cell, hepatocellular, melanoma or renal cell carcinoma were enrolled in the trial. Before TCR sequencing, CD4+ and CD8+ T cells were separately sorted from peripheral blood. Genomic DNA was extracted from sorted cells for sequencing of the TCRbeta CDR3 region. TCRbeta CDR3 regions were sequenced using the immunoSEQ Assay. The immuneACCESS repertoire file appears here via TCRdb, limited to in-frame rearrangements. These files lack a portion of the clones; in checked studies, under half of the deficit traces to unresolved V genes, and the cause of the others is not known. This sample holds more than 80,000 clones; roughly 94% were observed only once. Over 2% of the sample belongs to the ten largest clones.

This sequence uses TRBV28 and TRBJ1-3; the D segment could be TRBD1, given 6 matching bases. Specimen: CD4+ or CD8+ T cells sorted from blood, collected in a trial of the OX40 agonist ivuxolimab. The clonotype was recovered from an adult with an advanced solid tumor such as melanoma, head and neck, liver or kidney cancer. The DNA reads as follows: TGTGCCAGCAGTCCCTGGGACACACCTGCGGTCAACACCATATATTTT. The encoded protein is CASSPWDTPAVNTIYF.